The sequence of this T cell receptor beta chain was determined in a study of shared T cell receptors in the human thymus. Produced via immunoSEQ multiplex PCR; TCRdb's table is partial and in-frame only. Of 500,000 to 750,000 clones in the sample, more than 75% were seen once. The CDR3 has 16 residues. V lost 0 bases, J lost 0 bases, and 3 bases stayed unmatched. Germline V gene sequence: CDR1 SGDLS, CDR2 YYNGEE. The sample was also linked to a second study, of human thymus T cells.

Sequenced sample: thymocytes. V is TRBV9 and J is TRBJ2-7, with 10 bases that match TRBD2. This receptor was obtained from a boy younger than two with a congenital heart defect. The CDR3 DNA follows: TGTGCCAGCAGCGTAGTCCCTAGCGGGAGCTCCTACGAGCAGTACTTC. Translating gives CASSVVPSGSSYEQYF.